This T cell receptor (beta chain) originates from a study of immune evolution from preneoplasia to lung adenocarcinoma. Points from the study as a whole: Top clone share appeared to fall from AAH through AIS, MIA, adenocarcinoma. Normal lung had highest clonality; later lesions appeared denser, more diverse.

Trimming left V 6 bases short and J 10 bases short, with 18 bases between. The CDR3 contains 13 residues. Germline V lookup: CDR1 MNHEY, CDR2 SVGAGI. Libraries were prepared by immunoSEQ multiplex PCR; TCRdb keeps only in-frame clonotypes and omits some of them. The sample holds approximately 6,900 clones, around three quarters seen once. Comments on this clone: Its specificity is not known.

The V call is TRBV6-5, the J call TRBJ1-1; D is uncertain. The source material was FFPE adjacent normal lung tissue. The clonotype was recovered from a person aged 65 to 79 with lung adenocarcinoma. CDR3 protein: CASSGSVQQAAFF. CDR3 in DNA: TGTGCCAGCAGCGGGAGCGTCCAGCAGGCAGCTTTCTTT.